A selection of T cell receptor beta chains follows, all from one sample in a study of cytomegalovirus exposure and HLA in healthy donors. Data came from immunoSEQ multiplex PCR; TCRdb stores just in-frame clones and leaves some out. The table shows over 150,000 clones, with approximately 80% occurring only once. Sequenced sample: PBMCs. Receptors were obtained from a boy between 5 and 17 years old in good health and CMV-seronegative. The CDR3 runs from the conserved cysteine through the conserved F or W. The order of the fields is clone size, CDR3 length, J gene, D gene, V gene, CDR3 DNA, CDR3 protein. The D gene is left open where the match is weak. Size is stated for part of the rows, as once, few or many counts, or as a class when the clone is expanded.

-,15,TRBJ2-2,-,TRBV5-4,TGTGCCAGCAGCTCCCAGCTAGGGAACACCGGGGAGCTGTTTTTT,CASSSQLGNTGELFF
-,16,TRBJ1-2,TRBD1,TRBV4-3,TGCGCCAGCAGCCACCCCTCCCCCACAGGGGGCAATGGCTACACCTTC,CASSHPSPTGGNGYTF
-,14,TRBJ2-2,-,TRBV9,TGTGCCAGCAACCCGTCAGGGAACACCGGGGAGCTGTTTTTT,CASNPSGNTGELFF
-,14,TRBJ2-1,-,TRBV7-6,TGTGCCAGCAGCTCGGGACATAACTACAATGAGCAGTTCTTC,CASSSGHNYNEQFF
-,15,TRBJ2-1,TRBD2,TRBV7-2,TGTGCCAGCAGCTTAGCAAGCGGGAGAAGGAATGAGCAGTTCTTC,CASSLASGRRNEQFF
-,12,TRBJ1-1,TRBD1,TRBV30,TGTGCCGGTGGACAGGGGGGGACTGAAGCTTTCTTT,CAGGQGGTEAFF
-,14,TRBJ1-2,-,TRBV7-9,TGTGCCAGCAGCGCCCCAACAGCCTTGTTAGGCTACACCTTC,CASSAPTALLGYTF
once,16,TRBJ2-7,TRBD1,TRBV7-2,TGTGCCAGCAGCTTAGCAGGGACAGCAGCCGCCTACGAGCAGTACTTC,CASSLAGTAAAYEQYF
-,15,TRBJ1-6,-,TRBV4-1,TGCGCCAGCAGCCCATTGGGAGGGGCGGGGTCACCCCTCCACTTT,CASSPLGGAGSPLHF
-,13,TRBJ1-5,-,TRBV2,TGTGCCAGCAGTCGAGAAGGGGTTCAGCCCCAGCATTTT,CASSREGVQPQHF
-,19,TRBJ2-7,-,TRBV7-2,TGTGCCAGCAGCTTTGGGACAGGGGGCATGACTAGCGGGGGTTACGAGCAGTACTTC,CASSFGTGGMTSGGYEQYF
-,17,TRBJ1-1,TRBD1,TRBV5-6,TGTGCCAGCAGCTCGCCCCTGAGACAGGGGACGAACACTGAAGCTTTCTTT,CASSSPLRQGTNTEAFF
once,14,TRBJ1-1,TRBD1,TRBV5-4,TGTGCCAGCAGCTTTCTGGGACAGGCCACTGAAGCTTTCTTT,CASSFLGQATEAFF
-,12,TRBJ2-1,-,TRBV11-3,TGTGCCAGCAGCTCCCAATACAATGAGCAGTTCTTC,CASSSQYNEQFF
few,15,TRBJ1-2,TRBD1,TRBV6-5,TGTGCCAGCAGTCCGGTAATGGGACAGCTCTATGGCTACACCTTC,CASSPVMGQLYGYTF
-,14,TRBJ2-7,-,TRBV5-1,TGCGCCAGCAGCCTAGTTCCAGGGGCCTACGAGCAGTACTTC,CASSLVPGAYEQYF
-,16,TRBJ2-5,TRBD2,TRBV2,TGTGCCAGCAGTGCCAAGCGGGAGGAATTTTCGGAGACCCAGTACTTC,CASSAKREEFSETQYF
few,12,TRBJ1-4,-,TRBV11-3,TGTGCCAGCAGCTTGGGGGGGAGTCAACTGTTTTTT,CASSLGGSQLFF
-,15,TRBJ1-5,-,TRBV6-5,TGTGCCAGCAGCATCGTAGCAGGGGGCAATCAGCCCCAGCATTTT,CASSIVAGGNQPQHF
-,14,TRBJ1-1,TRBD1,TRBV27,TGTGCCAGCAGTCGCTGGACAGGAAACACTGAAGCTTTCTTT,CASSRWTGNTEAFF
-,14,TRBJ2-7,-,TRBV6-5,TGTGCCAGCAGTCGCGCCGGGATTTCTCACGAGCAGTACTTC,CASSRAGISHEQYF